These 13 T cell receptor beta chains were sequenced from one sample in a study of T cells expressing NK-cell markers. TCRdb reanalyzed the 5' RACE reads and collapses them to one entry per CDR3 protein, without DNA. This sample's table reports a few hundred thousand distinct CDR3 sequences. Material for sequencing was blood T cells: a sorted CD56 or NKG2C T cell subset, CD4+ or CD8+ T cells, or bulk PBMC T cells (not recorded which). These receptor sequences come from a man aged 18 to 29 in good health.

V and J are TRBV6-1 and TRBJ1-5. Germline CDR1 reads MNHNS; CDR2 reads SASEGT. This CDR3 spans 13 amino acids. This CDR3 is CASSGGGFQPQHF.

The chain joins TRBV5-5 to TRBJ2-7; absent DNA, TCRdb's TRBD1 call cannot be checked. Germline CDR1 and CDR2: SGHKS and YYEKEE (reference sequence). The CDR3 loop spans 13 amino acids. The chain's CDR3 is CASSPTGNYEQYF. The full variable domain, rest sourced from reference TRBV5-5 and TRBJ2-7, is DAGVTQSPTHLIKTRGQQVTLRCSPISGHKSVSWYQQVLGQGPQFIFQYYEKEERGRGNFPDRFSARQFPNYSSELNVNALLLGDSALYLCASSPTGNYEQYFGPGTRLTVT.

The chain combines TRBV5-1 with TRBJ2-7; TCRdb gives TRBD1 as the D gene, but with no DNA this cannot be confirmed. CDR1 is SGHRS and CDR2 is YFSETQ in the germline V gene. CDR3 length: 17 residues. CDR3: CASSLGPNRVLFGEQYF.

The chain recombines TRBV5-8 with TRBJ2-3; the D call of TRBD1 rests on TCRdb alone, since no DNA is present to check it. Germline V gene lookup returns CDR1 SGHTS and CDR2 YDEGEE. The CDR3 loop spans 15 amino acids. Here the CDR3 reads CASSGGTGSTDTQYF. Supplemented by reference TRBV5-8 and TRBJ2-3, the full variable domain reads EAGVTQSPTHLIKTRGQQATLRCSPISGHTSVYWYQQALGLGLQFLLWYDEGEERNRGNFPPRFSGRQFPNYSSELNVNALELEDSALYLCASSGGTGSTDTQYFGPGTRLTVL.

The chain has TRBV12-3 or TRBV12-4 and TRBJ1-5. This CDR3 has 15 amino acids. Here the CDR3 reads CASSLGRHSNQPQHF.

This chain uses TRBV29-1 with TRBJ2-1; absent DNA, TCRdb's TRBD2 call cannot be checked. Germline loops: CDR1 SQVTM, CDR2 ANQGSEA. The CDR3 extends over 17 amino acids. The CDR3 loop reads CSVEERLAGGDGDEQFF.

The rearrangement links TRBV12-3 or TRBV12-4 to TRBJ2-5; TCRdb's D call, TRBD1, is unchecked because there is no DNA. The CDR3 length is 15 residues. CDR3: CASSLSGGARETQYF.

The J gene is TRBJ2-2, the V gene TRBV9; the D gene TCRdb calls, TRBD2, cannot be checked with no DNA. This CDR3 is 15 amino acids long. Germline V gene data show CDR1 as SGDLS and CDR2 as YYNGEE. The CDR3 here is CASSDTSGATGELFF.

V and J are TRBV5-6 and TRBJ2-1; TCRdb designates TRBD1, a call that cannot be tested without DNA. Germline CDR1 reads SGHDT; CDR2 reads YYEEEE. The CDR3 sequence is 16 residues long. CDR3 residues: CASSPRWGEIYNEQFF.

This chain links TRBV6-1 with TRBJ2-7; TCRdb lists TRBD1, though no DNA is available to test this call. CDR3 length: 16 amino acids. The V gene's germline CDR1 is MNHNS and CDR2 SASEGT. CDR3 in amino acids: CASSGNLGTGYSYQYF.

The chain carries TRBV20-1 and TRBJ2-1; TCRdb calls TRBD2, which cannot be checked without DNA. The CDR3 is 17 residues long. Germline V gene sequence: CDR1 DFQATT, CDR2 SNEGSKA (reference sequence). The CDR3 loop is CSARIGRWDSDYNEQFF.

The chain has TRBV20-1 and TRBJ2-1; TCRdb indicates TRBD2, and absent DNA this call remains unverified. The germline CDR1 and CDR2 sequences are DFQATT and SNEGSKA (reference sequence). CDR3 length: 18 residues. The CDR3 region is CSAIGTSGNGGAYNEQFF.

CDR3: CASSRGTSGTSTYEQYF. The gene calls are TRBV5-1 and TRBJ2-7; TCRdb's assignment of TRBD2 cannot be checked, as there is no DNA. Germline CDR1 reads SGHRS; CDR2 reads YFSETQ. This CDR3 region has 17 residues.